The sequence of this TCR beta chain was determined in a study of T cells in Graves' hyperthyroidism and ophthalmopathy. At the level of the study: The authors collected peripheral blood at initial diagnosis, before any treatment.

There were TCR beta CDR3 regions amplified from RNA transcripts. Using the HTBI primer set, a first-round RT-PCR was run on the TCR CDR3. TCRdb independently ran MiXCR on the multiplex PCR reads; one entry per CDR3 protein. The sample yields around 190,000 distinct CDR3 sequences, about 15% seen once. Uncontrolled infection, other autoimmune disease, pregnancy or lactation led to exclusion. On the basis of clinical symptoms, serum thyroxine and TRAb, thyroid ultrasound and orbital computed tomography, diagnoses were made. CDR1 is MNHEY, CDR2 SVGEGT, per germline. V was clipped by 0 bases and J by 2 bases; unmatched bases: 3. This CDR3 comprises 15 residues.

The V and J genes are TRBV6-2 or TRBV6-3 and TRBJ2-7; 8 bases match TRBD1. This sequence was found in a woman between 50 and 59 years old with Graves' hyperthyroidism. Sample: blood. The chain's CDR3 is CASSYSWTGPYEQYF. CDR3 coding DNA: TGTGCCAGCAGTTACTCATGGACAGGGCCCTACGAGCAGTACTTC.